A single sample is the source of the 6 T cell receptor beta chains below, sequenced in a study of T cells after yellow fever vaccination. TCRdb reprocessed the 5' RACE reads via MiXCR and lists one record per CDR3 protein. The sample has about 320,000 distinct CDR3 sequences; about 10% are singletons. Sequenced here: CD4+ T cells sorted from PBMCs, sampled 45 days after the yellow fever booster vaccination. Every receptor here comes from a man between 18 and 35 years old who received the YFV17D yellow fever vaccine.

The sample holds a few counts of this clonotype. The J gene is TRBJ1-4, the V gene TRBV24-1; TRBD1 is a possible D gene (5 bases). Per the germline V gene, CDR1 is KGHDR and CDR2 is SFDVKD. Trimming removed 8 bases at V and 2 bases at J, with 17 bases between. The CDR3 has 16 residues. The CDR3 reads CATTGRPSWTNEKLFF. In DNA form, the CDR3 reads TGTGCCACCACAGGGCGGCCCTCCTGGACTAATGAAAAACTGTTTTTT.

This clonotype was detected many times. The chain combines TRBV5-1 with TRBJ2-6, with D unclear. The V end lost 4 bases, the J end lost 0 bases, and 8 bases lay between the germline ends. The length of the CDR3 is 15 residues. Germline assignment: CDR1 SGHRS and CDR2 YFSETQ. The CDR3 DNA follows: TGCGCCAGCAGCGCCCCAAGCTCTGGGGCCAACGTCCTGACTTTC. Residues: CASSAPSSGANVLTF.

The chain uses TRBV2 and TRBJ1-5; D gene unclear. Germline loops: CDR1 SNHLY, CDR2 FYNNEI. The CDR3 runs 13 residues. The ends were cut back, 0 bases at V and 9 bases at J, with 9 bases in the middle. DNA of the CDR3: TGTGCCAGCAGTGAAGCAGGTCGGGGGCCCCAGCATTTT. This sequence encodes CASSEAGRGPQHF. The entire variable domain, with the rest obtained from reference TRBV2 and TRBJ1-5, is as follows: EPEVTQTPSHQVTQMGQEVILRCVPISNHLYFYWYRQILGQKVEFLVSFYNNEISEKSEIFDDQFSVERPDGSNFTLKIRSTKLEDSAMYFCASSEAGRGPQHFGDGTRLSIL.

The chain recombines TRBV12-3 or TRBV12-4 with TRBJ1-3; D unresolved. The CDR3 totals 12 residues. V lost 5 bases and J 5 bases, leaving 7 bases between the germline ends. CDR3: CASSPDRNTIYF. CDR3 in DNA: TGTGCCAGCAGTCCCGATCGAAACACCATATATTTT.

This clonotype was seen a few times. CDR3 loop: CASSERGTSEQFF. The CDR3 DNA is TGTGCCAGCAGTGAACGGGGGACTAGTGAGCAGTTCTTC. The V gene is TRBV2, the J gene TRBJ2-1, with 8 nucleotides matching TRBD2. In germline, CDR1 is SNHLY, CDR2 FYNNEI. V dropped 2 bases and J dropped 9; count of bases not matched to a gene: 3. CDR3 length: 13 residues. Variable domain in full (rest from reference TRBV2 and TRBJ2-1): EPEVTQTPSHQVTQMGQEVILRCVPISNHLYFYWYRQILGQKVEFLVSFYNNEISEKSEIFDDQFSVERPDGSNFTLKIRSTKLEDSAMYFCASSERGTSEQFFGPGTRLTVL.

This clonotype was counted between two and nine times. V and J are TRBV5-4 and TRBJ2-1; 8 bases align to TRBD2. Germline V gene lookup returns CDR1 SGHNT and CDR2 YYREEE (reference sequence). CDR3 length equals 14 residues. The trim removed 6 bases at V and 4 bases at J, leaving 6 bases unmatched. The CDR3, as DNA: TGTGCCAGCACTGGGCCTAGCGGGTACAATGAGCAGTTCTTC. It yields the protein CASTGPSGYNEQFF.